A selection of T cell receptor beta chains follows, all from one sample in a study of Graves' ophthalmopathy and Graves' hyperthyroidism. TCRdb redid the calling of the multiplex PCR reads with MiXCR, one entry per CDR3 protein. The table records about 480,000 distinct CDR3 sequences, around 15% of them present only once. Sequencing used blood. The receptors here all came from a woman aged 25 to 39 with Graves' ophthalmopathy. Each CDR3 is given with its conserved first and last residue. D genes are given only for firm matches. Size tells how often a clone was seen (once, few, many) or the class of an expanded clone, and some rows leave it out.

cdr3_nt	cdr3_aa	clone_size	j_call	d_call	v_call
TGTGCCAGTTCAACCCTGACGGACCAAGAGACCCAGTACTTC	CASSTLTDQETQYF	many	TRBJ2-5	NA	TRBV12-3/TRBV12-4
TGTGCCAGCAATTTCGGGACAGCCTATGGCTACACCTTC	CASNFGTAYGYTF	many	TRBJ1-2	TRBD1	TRBV6-5
TGTGCCGCGGTCAGGAGCTCCTACGAGCAGTACTTC	CAAVRSSYEQYF	NA	TRBJ2-7	NA	TRBV6-2/TRBV6-3
TGTGCCACAACCACGAGCGGACCCTCCTACGAGCAGTACTTC	CATTTSGPSYEQYF	many	TRBJ2-7	NA	TRBV2
TGTGCCAGCAGCTTAACCGGTACAGGGTCGGGAGCCAAAAACATTCAGTACTTC	CASSLTGTGSGAKNIQYF	NA	TRBJ2-4	NA	TRBV11-1
TGTGCCAGCAGTTTGACAGTTGGAGGGAATGGCTACACCTTC	CASSLTVGGNGYTF	many	TRBJ1-2	NA	TRBV28
TGTGCCAGCATCGGTCTAGGGGGCACCGGGAACACTGAAGCTTTCTTT	CASIGLGGTGNTEAFF	NA	TRBJ1-1	TRBD1	TRBV28
TGTGCCAGCAGTTTAACACTCTCCGAGCAGTACTTC	CASSLTLSEQYF	many	TRBJ2-7	NA	TRBV28
TGTGCCAGCAGTGAAGGCTACTATAATTCACCCCTCCACTTT	CASSEGYYNSPLHF	many	TRBJ1-6	NA	TRBV2
TGCGCCAGCAGCTTCGAGGCTTCCCTTACCTTC	CASSFEASLTF	NA	TRBJ1-2	NA	TRBV5-1
TGTGCCAGCCGTGGACAGGGCGAAGCTTTCTTT	CASRGQGEAFF	many	TRBJ1-1	TRBD1	TRBV6-1
TGTGCCAGCAGTTTAGTCCCGGGGCTGGATTCACCCCTCCACTTT	CASSLVPGLDSPLHF	many	TRBJ1-6	NA	TRBV27
TGCGCCAGCAGCCATCATATTGACCCCCGCGGGACCGGGGAGCTGTTTTTT	CASSHHIDPRGTGELFF	many	TRBJ2-2	NA	TRBV5-1
TGTGCCAGCAGCCTCTTAGGGGTAGAAAGCTCCTATAATTCACCCCTCCACTTT	CASSLLGVESSYNSPLHF	many	TRBJ1-6	NA	TRBV6-1
TGTGCCACCAGTGGAGAGGGAGGGGGCAATCAGCCCCAGCATTTT	CATSGEGGGNQPQHF	many	TRBJ1-5	NA	TRBV24-1